A single sample is the source of the 25 T cell receptor beta chains below, sequenced in a study of cytomegalovirus exposure and HLA in healthy donors. Primers: 60 Vbeta forward and 13 Jbeta reverse. Assay used: immunoSEQ multiplex PCR; TCRdb lists only in-frame clones, some missing. The sample lists 140,000 to 150,000 clones, roughly a tenth occurring once. Sequenced input: PBMCs. These receptor sequences come from a male donor in good health and CMV-seronegative.

The rearrangement joins TRBV5-1 to TRBJ1-2; possible D gene TRBD1, 5 bases. This CDR3 comprises 14 residues. Trimming shortened V by 4 bases and J by 4 bases, and 14 bases separated the two germline ends. Germline CDR1 is SGHRS and CDR2 is YFSETQ. This chain's CDR3 is CASSTETALYGYTF. CDR3 nucleotides: TGCGCCAGCAGCACCGAGACAGCCCTCTATGGCTACACCTTC. Full variable domain (missing parts from reference TRBV5-1 and TRBJ1-2): KAGVTQTPRYLIKTRGQQVTLSCSPISGHRSVSWYQQTPGQGLQFLFEYFSETQRNKGNFPGRFSGRQFSNSRSEMNVSTLELGDSALYLCASSTETALYGYTFGSGTRLTVV.

V is TRBV7-8 and J is TRBJ1-2; possibly TRBD1 for D (6 bases). CDR3 length: 16 amino acids. Germline CDR1 and CDR2: SGHVS and FQNEAQ. Deletions cut 2 bases from V and 2 bases from J, with 15 bases between. Here the CDR3 reads CASSLHPAGDNYGYTF. For the CDR3, the DNA is TGTGCCAGCAGCTTACACCCGGCAGGGGACAACTATGGCTACACCTTC.

This clone was seen only a few times. At one boundary the junction diverges from the germline segment, which might be a read error. The gene calls are TRBV7-7 and TRBJ2-2, with D possibly being TRBD2 (5 bases). There are 17 residues in the CDR3. CDR1 and CDR2 (germline): SSHAT, FNYEAQ (reference sequence). CDR3 sequence reads: CASSLAFAGRNTGELFF. CDR3 DNA: TGTGCTAGCAGCTTAGCGTTCGCAGGTCGGAACACCGGGGAGCTGTTTTTT.

The V call is TRBV7-9, the J call TRBJ1-5, with D unresolved. This CDR3 has 13 residues. V was shortened by 0 bases and J by 5 bases, with 5 bases between the two germline ends. Germline CDR1 SEHNR, CDR2 FQNEAQ (reference sequence). CDR3 residues: CASSLAEDQPQHF. The CDR3, as DNA: TGTGCCAGCAGCTTAGCGGAGGATCAGCCCCAGCATTTT.

This clone was detected a few times. The rearrangement uses TRBV2 and TRBJ2-7; tentative D call: TRBD1 (6 bases). V was clipped by 5 bases and J by 2 bases, with 13 bases between them. This CDR3 is built from 14 residues. In germline, CDR1 is SNHLY, CDR2 FYNNEI. CDR3 sequence: CASSTGHLTYEQYF. CDR3 bases: TGTGCCAGCAGTACGGGACACCTTACCTACGAGCAGTACTTC.

The sample holds a few counts of this clone. The chain uses TRBV25-1 and TRBJ1-2; TRBD1 aligns across 10 bases. There are 17 residues in the CDR3. Germline CDR1 MGHDK, CDR2 SYGVNS. Losses at the gene ends were 1 base for V and 4 bases for J; bases not matched to a gene: 9. The CDR3 loop reads CASSELRDRGDFYGYTF. The CDR3 nucleotides read TGTGCCAGCAGTGAATTAAGGGACAGGGGCGATTTCTATGGCTACACCTTC.

The chain employs TRBV25-1 and TRBJ2-5; 7 bases map to TRBD2. Germline trimming cut 6 bases from V and 0 bases from J; bases unmatched to any gene: 16. Germline lookup yields CDR1 MGHDK and CDR2 SYGVNS. This CDR3 has 18 amino acids. The CDR3 bases are TGTGCCAGCAGGGGGGGGAGACAGATGGTCAGGTACCAAGAGACCCAGTACTTC. This sequence encodes CASRGGRQMVRYQETQYF.

This clone was observed a handful of times. The chain is built from TRBV9 and TRBJ2-1, with 14 bases that match TRBD2. The ends lost 3 bases at V and 5 bases at J; junction bases unmatched: 4. Per the germline V gene, CDR1 is SGDLS and CDR2 is YYNGEE. CDR3 size: 16 residues. The CDR3 nucleotides are TGTGCCAGCAGCGATTCGGGACTAGCGGGAGACAATGAGCAGTTCTTC. As protein: CASSDSGLAGDNEQFF.

This clone appeared a few times. The rearrangement uses TRBV28 and TRBJ2-3; TRBD2 matches at 7 bases. Germline-derived CDR1 and CDR2 are MDHEN and SYDVKM. The CDR3 runs 16 residues. The trim removed 7 bases at V and 4 bases at J, leaving 14 bases unmatched. The CDR3 sequence: CASTHSKRGLADTQYF. CDR3 nucleotides: TGTGCCAGCACGCACTCGAAGCGGGGTTTAGCAGATACGCAGTATTTT.

This clone was seen only a few times. The V and J genes are TRBV28 and TRBJ1-4; maybe TRBD1 (5 bases). Trimming removed 4 bases from V and 3 bases from J, with 6 bases in between. From germline, CDR1 is MDHEN and CDR2 SYDVKM. CDR3 length equals 13 residues. The CDR3 is CASSSGSNEKLFF. CDR3 sequence (DNA): TGTGCCAGCAGTTCAGGGTCTAATGAAAAACTGTTTTTT.

This chain uses TRBV30 with TRBJ1-5; 9 nucleotides align to TRBD1. The CDR3 has 14 residues. CDR1 is GTSNPN and CDR2 is SVGIG in the germline V gene (reference sequence). J gave up 7 bases and V 3 bases, and 7 bases lay outside the gene matches. The CDR3 DNA follows: TGTGCCTGGAGGAGACAGGGGGACGGACAGCCCCAGCATTTT. Protein: CAWRRQGDGQPQHF.

In this sample, this clone turned up a few times. The chain recombines TRBV7-2 with TRBJ2-5, with D perhaps matching TRBD2 (5 bases). V gave up 11 bases and J gave up 3 bases, with 22 bases separating them. This CDR3 spans 15 amino acids. CDR1 and CDR2 from the germline V gene are SGHTA and FQGNSA. CDR3 nucleotides: TGTGCCGGATTATGGGGTCAGCGGCCGAAAGAGACCCAGTACTTC. It yields the protein CAGLWGQRPKETQYF.

This clone appeared many times. The chain couples TRBV6-5 to TRBJ1-1; unclear D gene. CDR3 length equals 13 residues. V dropped 8 bases and J dropped 4 bases, with 14 bases sitting between them. CDR1 and CDR2 (germline): MNHEY, SVGAGI. Here the CDR3 DNA reads TGTGCCAGCTATGAACCGGTTGGCACTGAAGCTTTCTTT. Translating gives CASYEPVGTEAFF.

This clone was seen a few times. V and J are TRBV5-6 and TRBJ2-5, with D tentatively TRBD2 (6 bases). This CDR3 contains 13 residues. V shed 3 bases and J shed 3 bases, with 9 bases lying between them. Germline values: CDR1 SGHDT, CDR2 YYEEEE. CDR3 in DNA: TGTGCCAGCAGCTGGGACTGGGAAGAGACCCAGTACTTC. This sequence encodes CASSWDWEETQYF.

The rearrangement links TRBV19 to TRBJ1-2; D is uncertain. Looked up from germline, CDR1 is LNHDA and CDR2 is SQIVND (reference sequence). V gave up 5 bases and J gave up 8 bases, with 18 bases separating them. The CDR3 runs to 14 residues. Written as DNA, the CDR3 is TGTGCCAGTAGTGCTCGTGAAATGCACAAGGGCTACACCTTC. Amino acids: CASSAREMHKGYTF.

The sample holds a few counts of this clone. V and J are TRBV27 and TRBJ2-5; tentatively, D is TRBD2 (6 bases). The V and J ends lost 5 bases and 3 bases respectively, with 13 bases between them. The CDR3 consists of 14 residues. Germline V lookup: CDR1 MNHEY, CDR2 SMNVEV (reference sequence). CDR3 protein: CASSQDGGEETQYF. Here the CDR3 DNA reads TGTGCCAGCAGTCAAGATGGCGGGGAAGAGACCCAGTACTTC.

This clone has just a few counts. The chain links TRBV5-5 to TRBJ2-7; perhaps TRBD1 as D (5 bases). The CDR3 covers 15 residues. V was pared by 4 bases and J by 7 bases, with 21 bases between. CDR1 is SGHKS, CDR2 YYEKEE, per germline (reference sequence). Here the CDR3 DNA reads TGTGCCAGCAGCCGTAGGTGCAGGGTCCTCTTTGAGCAGTACTTC. It encodes CASSRRCRVLFEQYF.

This clone was counted only a few times. The CDR3 reads CASLTGITGELFF. The CDR3 coding sequence is TGTGCCAGCCTCACCGGGATCACCGGGGAGCTGTTTTTT. The genes are TRBV28 and TRBJ2-2; D is possibly TRBD2 (5 bases). Germline-derived CDR1 and CDR2 are MDHEN and SYDVKM. The CDR3 extends over 13 amino acids. V was cut by 8 bases and J by 4 bases, with 11 bases left in between.

The chain employs TRBV27 and TRBJ2-1; 10 bases fit TRBD2. Germline lookup yields CDR1 MNHEY and CDR2 SMNVEV (reference sequence). Germline trimming cut 7 bases from V and 0 bases from J; bases unmatched to any gene: 9. This CDR3 has 17 residues. CDR3 coding DNA: TGTGCCAGCACCCCCCCTCCTAGCGGGGGCTCCTACAATGAGCAGTTCTTC. Amino acids: CASTPPPSGGSYNEQFF.

This clone came up a few times. This chain connects TRBV11-2 to TRBJ1-1; unclear D gene. The V gene lost 5 bases and the J gene lost 1 base, with 14 bases spanning the gap. The CDR3 has 15 residues. Germline CDR1 is SGHAT and CDR2 is FQNNGV. The CDR3 reads CASSPAVGRNTEAFF. In nucleotides, the CDR3 is TGTGCCAGCAGCCCGGCGGTTGGAAGGAACACTGAAGCTTTCTTT. The whole variable domain, remainder taken from reference TRBV11-2 and TRBJ1-1, is EAGVAQSPRYKIIEKRQSVAFWCNPISGHATLYWYQQILGQGPKLLIQFQNNGVVDDSQLPKDRFSAERLKGVDSTLKIQPAKLEDSAVYLCASSPAVGRNTEAFFGQGTRLTVV.

This sequence joins TRBV6-1 and TRBJ2-7; 11 nucleotides line up with TRBD2. This CDR3 has 12 amino acids. Germline trimming cut 9 bases from V and 4 bases from J; bases unmatched to any gene: 2. The V gene's germline CDR1 is MNHNS and CDR2 SASEGT. This CDR3 reads CARGLAGYEQYF. The CDR3 DNA is TGTGCCAGAGGACTAGCGGGTTACGAGCAGTACTTC.

The chain couples TRBV7-2 to TRBJ2-3, with TRBD2 matching 9 bases. The J segment lost 6 bases and the V segment lost 5 bases, leaving 6 bases of the junction unmatched. CDR1 is SGHTA, CDR2 FQGNSA, per germline. The CDR3 is made up of 14 amino acids. The CDR3 DNA follows: TGTGCCAGCAGCCAGACTAGCGGAGGGGATACGCAGTATTTT. It codes for CASSQTSGGDTQYF.

Only a few counts were recorded for this clone. The genes are TRBV28 and TRBJ1-6, with 7 bases identical to TRBD1. V trimming: 8 bases; J trimming: 9 bases; junction bases outside the gene matches: 7. The CDR3 length is 13 residues. Germline V gene data show CDR1 as MDHEN and CDR2 as SYDVKM. The CDR3 loop is CASDYTGVSPLHF. For the CDR3, the DNA is TGTGCCAGCGATTATACAGGGGTTTCACCCCTCCACTTT.

This clone was observed a few times. CDR3 residues: CASSLGQGRNYGYTF. In DNA, the CDR3 is TGTGCCAGCAGCCTGGGACAGGGGAGGAACTATGGCTACACCTTC. The J gene is TRBJ1-2, the V gene TRBV7-8; 10 bases are a match to TRBD1. V trimming: 5 bases; J trimming: 2 bases; junction bases outside the gene matches: 5. Germline V gene sequence: CDR1 SGHVS, CDR2 FQNEAQ. This CDR3 comprises 15 residues.

The rearrangement joins TRBV6-6 to TRBJ2-7; the match to TRBD1 covers 7 bases. Germline CDR1 is MNHNY and CDR2 is SVGAGI (reference sequence). The CDR3 has 14 amino acids. Trimming cost V 5 bases and J 6 bases; bases outside gene matches: 10. CDR3 coding DNA: TGTGCCAGCAGTCCGGGACAGTGGGGCTCCGAGCAGTACTTC. Protein sequence: CASSPGQWGSEQYF.